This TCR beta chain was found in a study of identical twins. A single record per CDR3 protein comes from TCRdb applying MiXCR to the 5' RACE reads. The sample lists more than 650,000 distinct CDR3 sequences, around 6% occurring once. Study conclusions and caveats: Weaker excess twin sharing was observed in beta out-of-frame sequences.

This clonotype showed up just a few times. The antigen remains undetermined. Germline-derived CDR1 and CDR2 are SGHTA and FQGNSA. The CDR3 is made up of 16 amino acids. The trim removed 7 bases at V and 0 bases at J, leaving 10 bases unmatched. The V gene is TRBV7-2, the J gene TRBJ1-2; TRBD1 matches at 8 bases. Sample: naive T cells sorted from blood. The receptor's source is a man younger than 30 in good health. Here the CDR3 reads CASILTGDPANYGYTF. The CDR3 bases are TGTGCCAGCATCCTGACAGGGGATCCCGCTAACTATGGCTACACCTTC.